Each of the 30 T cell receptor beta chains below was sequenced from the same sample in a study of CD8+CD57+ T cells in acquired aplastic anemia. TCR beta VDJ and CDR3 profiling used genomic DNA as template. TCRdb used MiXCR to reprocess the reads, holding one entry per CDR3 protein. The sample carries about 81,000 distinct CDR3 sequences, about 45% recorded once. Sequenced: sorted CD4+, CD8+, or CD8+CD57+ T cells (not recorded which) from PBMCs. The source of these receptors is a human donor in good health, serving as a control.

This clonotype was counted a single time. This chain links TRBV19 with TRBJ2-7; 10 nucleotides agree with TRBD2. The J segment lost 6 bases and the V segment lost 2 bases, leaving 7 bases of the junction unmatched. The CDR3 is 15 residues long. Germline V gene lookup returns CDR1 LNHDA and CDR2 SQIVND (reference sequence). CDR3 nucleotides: TGTGCCAGTAGTATATCAGGACTAGCGGTCTCCGAGCAGTACTTC. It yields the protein CASSISGLAVSEQYF.

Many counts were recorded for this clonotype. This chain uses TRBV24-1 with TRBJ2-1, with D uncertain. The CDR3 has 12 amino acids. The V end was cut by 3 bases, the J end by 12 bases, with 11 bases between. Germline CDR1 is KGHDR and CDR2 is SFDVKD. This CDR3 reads CATSDTESGQFF. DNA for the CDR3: TGTGCCACCAGTGATACGGAGTCTGGGCAGTTCTTC.

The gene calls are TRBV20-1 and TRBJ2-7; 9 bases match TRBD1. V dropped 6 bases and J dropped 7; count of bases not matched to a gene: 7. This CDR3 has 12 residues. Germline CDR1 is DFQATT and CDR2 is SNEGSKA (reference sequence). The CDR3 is CSARQGEWEQYF. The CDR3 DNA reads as TGCAGTGCCCGACAGGGGGAGTGGGAGCAGTACTTC.

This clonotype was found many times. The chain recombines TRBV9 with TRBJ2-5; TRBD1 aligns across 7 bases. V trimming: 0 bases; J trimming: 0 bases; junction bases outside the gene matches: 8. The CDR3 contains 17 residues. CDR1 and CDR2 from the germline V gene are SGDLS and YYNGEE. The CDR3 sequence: CASSVEGGGRNQETQYF. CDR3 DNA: TGTGCCAGCAGCGTAGAAGGGGGCGGGCGAAACCAAGAGACCCAGTACTTC.

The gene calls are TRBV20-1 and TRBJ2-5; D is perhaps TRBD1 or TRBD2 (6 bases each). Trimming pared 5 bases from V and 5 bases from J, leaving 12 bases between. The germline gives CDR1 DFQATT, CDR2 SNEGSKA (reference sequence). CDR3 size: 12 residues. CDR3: CSAWQGRETQYF. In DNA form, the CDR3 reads TGCAGTGCTTGGCAGGGGAGGGAGACCCAGTACTTC.

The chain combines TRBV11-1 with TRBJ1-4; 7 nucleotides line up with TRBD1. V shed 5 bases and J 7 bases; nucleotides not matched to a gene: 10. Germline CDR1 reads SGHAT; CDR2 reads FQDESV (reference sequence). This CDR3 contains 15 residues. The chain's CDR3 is CASSLETGRGEKLFF. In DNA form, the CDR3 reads TGTGCCAGCAGCCTTGAGACAGGGCGAGGTGAAAAACTGTTTTTT.

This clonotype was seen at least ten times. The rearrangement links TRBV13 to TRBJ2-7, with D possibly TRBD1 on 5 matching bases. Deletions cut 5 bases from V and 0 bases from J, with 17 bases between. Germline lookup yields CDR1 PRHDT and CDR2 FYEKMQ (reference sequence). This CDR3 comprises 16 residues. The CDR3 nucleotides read TGTGCCAGCAGCCAACGCCGATCAGGGATCTCCTACGAGCAGTACTTC. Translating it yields CASSQRRSGISYEQYF.

The CDR3 loop reads CASSQERLATNEQFF. For the CDR3, the DNA is TGCGCCAGCAGCCAAGAAAGACTAGCGACGAATGAGCAGTTCTTC. The chain is built from TRBV4-1 and TRBJ2-1; 8 nucleotides match TRBD2. CDR1 and CDR2 (germline): MGHRA, YSYEKL. The CDR3 extends over 15 amino acids. V gave up 0 bases and J gave up 7 bases; unmatched junction bases: 5.

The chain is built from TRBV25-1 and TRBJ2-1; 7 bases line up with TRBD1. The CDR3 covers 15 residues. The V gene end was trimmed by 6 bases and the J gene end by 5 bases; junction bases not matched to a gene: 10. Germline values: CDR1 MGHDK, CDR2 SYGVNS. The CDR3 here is CASSASTGNHNEQFF. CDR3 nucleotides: TGTGCCAGCAGCGCCTCGACAGGGAACCACAATGAGCAGTTCTTC. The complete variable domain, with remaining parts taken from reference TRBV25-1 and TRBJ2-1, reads EADIYQTPRYLVIGTGKKITLECSQTMGHDKMYWYQQDPGMELHLIHYSYGVNSTEKGDLSSESTVSRIRTEHFPLTLESARPSHTSQYLCASSASTGNHNEQFFGPGTRLTVL.

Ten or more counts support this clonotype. CDR3 coding DNA: TGCAGTGCTAGAGGCTCAGGGGGCGGAACAGATACGCAGTATTTT. Amino acids: CSARGSGGGTDTQYF. The chain combines TRBV20-1 with TRBJ2-3, with TRBD1 matching over 8 bases. In germline, CDR1 is DFQATT, CDR2 SNEGSKA (reference sequence). This CDR3 is 15 amino acids long. Trimming at V came to 1 base and at J to 3 bases, leaving 6 bases not matched to a gene.

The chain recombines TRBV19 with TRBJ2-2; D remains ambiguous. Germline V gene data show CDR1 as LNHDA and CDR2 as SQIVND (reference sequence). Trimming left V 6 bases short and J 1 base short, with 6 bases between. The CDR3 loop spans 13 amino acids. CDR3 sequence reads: CASRDQNTGELFF. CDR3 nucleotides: TGTGCCAGTAGGGACCAGAACACCGGGGAGCTGTTTTTT. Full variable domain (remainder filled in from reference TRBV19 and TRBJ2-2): DGGITQSPKYLFRKEGQNVTLSCEQNLNHDAMYWYRQDPGQGLRLIYYSQIVNDFQKGDIAEGYSVSREKKESFPLTVTSAQKNPTAFYLCASRDQNTGELFFGEGSRLTVL.

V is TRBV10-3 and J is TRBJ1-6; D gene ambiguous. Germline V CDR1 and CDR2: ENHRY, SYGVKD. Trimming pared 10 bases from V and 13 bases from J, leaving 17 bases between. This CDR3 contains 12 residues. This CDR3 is CASTLGFSPLHF. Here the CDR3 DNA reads TGTGCCAGCACCCTGGGGTTTTCCCCCCTCCACTTT.

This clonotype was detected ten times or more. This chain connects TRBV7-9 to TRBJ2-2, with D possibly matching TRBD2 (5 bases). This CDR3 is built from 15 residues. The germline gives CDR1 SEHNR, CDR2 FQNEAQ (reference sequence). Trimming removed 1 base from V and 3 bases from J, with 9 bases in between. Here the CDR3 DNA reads TGTGCCAGCAGCTTAGTCGGAGGAGACACCGGGGAGCTGTTTTTT. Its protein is CASSLVGGDTGELFF.

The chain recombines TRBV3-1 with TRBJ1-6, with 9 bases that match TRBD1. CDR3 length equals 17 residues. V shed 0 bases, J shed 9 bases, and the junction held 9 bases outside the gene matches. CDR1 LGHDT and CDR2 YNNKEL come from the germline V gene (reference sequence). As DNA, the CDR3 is TGTGCCAGCAGCCAAGATCCCTTAGGACAGGGGCCTTCACCCCTCCACTTT. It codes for CASSQDPLGQGPSPLHF.

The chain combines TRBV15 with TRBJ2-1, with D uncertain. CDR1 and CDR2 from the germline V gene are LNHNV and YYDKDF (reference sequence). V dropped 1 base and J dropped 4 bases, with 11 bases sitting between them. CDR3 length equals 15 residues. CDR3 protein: CATSRAQESYNEQFF. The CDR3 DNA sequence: TGTGCCACCAGCAGAGCTCAAGAGTCTTACAATGAGCAGTTCTTC.

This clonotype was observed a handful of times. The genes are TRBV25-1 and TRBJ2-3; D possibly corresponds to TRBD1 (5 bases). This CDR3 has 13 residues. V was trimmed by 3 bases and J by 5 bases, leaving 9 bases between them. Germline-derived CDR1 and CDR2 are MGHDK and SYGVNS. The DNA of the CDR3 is TGTGCCAGCAGTGACAGGGTTGAAGATACGCAGTATTTT. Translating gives CASSDRVEDTQYF.

CDR3 sequence: CASSLGGENQPQHF. As DNA, the CDR3 is TGTGCCAGCAGTTTAGGGGGGGAGAATCAGCCCCAGCATTTT. V usage is TRBV27 and J usage is TRBJ1-5; possibly TRBD1 for D (5 bases). The CDR3 consists of 14 residues. V was cut by 2 bases and J by 4 bases, with 9 bases left in between. CDR1 and CDR2 from the germline V gene are MNHEY and SMNVEV (reference sequence).

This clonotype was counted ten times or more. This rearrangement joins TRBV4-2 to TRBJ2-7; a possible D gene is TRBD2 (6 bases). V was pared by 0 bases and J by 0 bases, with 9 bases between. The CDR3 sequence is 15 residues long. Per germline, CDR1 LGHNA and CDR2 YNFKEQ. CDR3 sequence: CASSQDIGGSYEQYF. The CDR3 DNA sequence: TGTGCCAGCAGCCAAGATATCGGGGGCTCCTACGAGCAGTACTTC.

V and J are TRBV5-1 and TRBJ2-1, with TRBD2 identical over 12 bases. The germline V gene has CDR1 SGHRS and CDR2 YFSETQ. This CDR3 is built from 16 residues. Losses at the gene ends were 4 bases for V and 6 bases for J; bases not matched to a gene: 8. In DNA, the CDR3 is TGCGCCAGCAGCCTAGAGACTAGCGGGAGAGGCAATGAGCAGTTCTTC. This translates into CASSLETSGRGNEQFF. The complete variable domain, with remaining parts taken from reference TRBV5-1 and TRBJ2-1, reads KAGVTQTPRYLIKTRGQQVTLSCSPISGHRSVSWYQQTPGQGLQFLFEYFSETQRNKGNFPGRFSGRQFSNSRSEMNVSTLELGDSALYLCASSLETSGRGNEQFFGPGTRLTVL.

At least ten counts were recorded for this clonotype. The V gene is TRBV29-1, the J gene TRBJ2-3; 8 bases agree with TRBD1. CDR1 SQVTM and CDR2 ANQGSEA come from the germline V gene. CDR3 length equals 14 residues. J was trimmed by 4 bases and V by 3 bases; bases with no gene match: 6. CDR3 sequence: CSVEDRVVPDTQYF. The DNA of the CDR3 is TGCAGCGTTGAGGACAGGGTGGTTCCAGATACGCAGTATTTT.

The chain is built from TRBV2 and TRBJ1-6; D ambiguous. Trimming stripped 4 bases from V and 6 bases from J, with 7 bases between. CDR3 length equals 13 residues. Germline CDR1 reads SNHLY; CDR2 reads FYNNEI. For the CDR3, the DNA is TGTGCCAGCAGTGCCTCCAGTAATTCACCCCTCCACTTT. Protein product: CASSASSNSPLHF.

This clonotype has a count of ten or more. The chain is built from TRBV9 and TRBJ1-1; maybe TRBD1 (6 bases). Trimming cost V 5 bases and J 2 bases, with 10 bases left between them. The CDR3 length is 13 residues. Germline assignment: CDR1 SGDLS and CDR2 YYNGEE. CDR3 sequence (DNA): TGTGCCAGCAGTGGGGGCTCTAACACTGAAGCTTTCTTT. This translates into CASSGGSNTEAFF.

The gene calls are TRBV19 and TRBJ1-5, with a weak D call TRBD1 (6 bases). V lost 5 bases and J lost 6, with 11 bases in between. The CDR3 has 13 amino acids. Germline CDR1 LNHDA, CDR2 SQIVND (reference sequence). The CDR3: CASSPGVGQPQHF. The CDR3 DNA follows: TGTGCCAGTAGTCCAGGGGTAGGTCAGCCCCAGCATTTT.

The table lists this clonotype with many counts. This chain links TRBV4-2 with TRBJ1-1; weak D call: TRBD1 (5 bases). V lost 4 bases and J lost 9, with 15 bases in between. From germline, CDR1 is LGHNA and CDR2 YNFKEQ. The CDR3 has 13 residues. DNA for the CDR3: TGTGCCAGCAGCCGAGGCGGGGGACTGAAAGCTTTCTTT. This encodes CASSRGGGLKAFF.

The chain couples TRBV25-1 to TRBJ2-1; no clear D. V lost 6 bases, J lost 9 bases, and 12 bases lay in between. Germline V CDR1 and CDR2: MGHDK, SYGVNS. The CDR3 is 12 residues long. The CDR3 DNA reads TGTGCCAGCAGCCAAGATGTGGGTGAGCAGTTCTTC. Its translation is CASSQDVGEQFF.

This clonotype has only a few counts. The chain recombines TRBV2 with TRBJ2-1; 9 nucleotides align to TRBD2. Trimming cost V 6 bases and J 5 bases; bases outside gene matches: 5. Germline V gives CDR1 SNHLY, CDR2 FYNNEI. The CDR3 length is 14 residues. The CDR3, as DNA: TGTGCCAGCAGGCGGGGGGGTCCGAACAATGAGCAGTTCTTC. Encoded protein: CASRRGGPNNEQFF.

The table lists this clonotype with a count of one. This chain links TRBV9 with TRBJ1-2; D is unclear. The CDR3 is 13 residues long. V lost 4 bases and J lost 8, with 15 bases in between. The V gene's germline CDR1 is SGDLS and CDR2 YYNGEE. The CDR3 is CASSSLPPGGYTF. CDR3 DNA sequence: TGTGCCAGCAGCTCCCTCCCTCCCGGGGGCTACACCTTC. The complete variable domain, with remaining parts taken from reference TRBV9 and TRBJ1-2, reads DSGVTQTPKHLITATGQRVTLRCSPRSGDLSVYWYQQSLDQGLQFLIQYYNGEERAKGNILERFSAQQFPDLHSELNLSSLELGDSALYFCASSSLPPGGYTFGSGTRLTVV.

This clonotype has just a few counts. The CDR3 region is CASSLGSNEQFF. CDR3 bases: TGTGCCAGCAGCTTGGGGAGCAATGAGCAGTTCTTC. This rearrangement joins TRBV7-2 to TRBJ2-1; possibly TRBD2 for D (5 bases). The germline CDR1 and CDR2 sequences are SGHTA and FQGNSA. Trimming cost V 3 bases and J 6 bases, with 6 bases left between them. This CDR3 comprises 12 residues.

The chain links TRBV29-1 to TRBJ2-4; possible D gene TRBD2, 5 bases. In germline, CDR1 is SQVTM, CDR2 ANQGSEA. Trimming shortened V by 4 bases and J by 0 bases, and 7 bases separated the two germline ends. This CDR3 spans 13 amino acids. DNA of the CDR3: TGCAGCGTTGCGGGGTCAGCCAAAAACATTCAGTACTTC. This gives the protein CSVAGSAKNIQYF.

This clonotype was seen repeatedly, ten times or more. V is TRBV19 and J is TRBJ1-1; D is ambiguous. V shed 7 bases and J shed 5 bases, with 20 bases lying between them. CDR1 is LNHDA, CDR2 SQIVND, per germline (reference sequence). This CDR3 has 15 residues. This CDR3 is CASIKWEGLATEAFF. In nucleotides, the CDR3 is TGTGCCAGTATTAAGTGGGAGGGTTTAGCGACTGAAGCTTTCTTT.